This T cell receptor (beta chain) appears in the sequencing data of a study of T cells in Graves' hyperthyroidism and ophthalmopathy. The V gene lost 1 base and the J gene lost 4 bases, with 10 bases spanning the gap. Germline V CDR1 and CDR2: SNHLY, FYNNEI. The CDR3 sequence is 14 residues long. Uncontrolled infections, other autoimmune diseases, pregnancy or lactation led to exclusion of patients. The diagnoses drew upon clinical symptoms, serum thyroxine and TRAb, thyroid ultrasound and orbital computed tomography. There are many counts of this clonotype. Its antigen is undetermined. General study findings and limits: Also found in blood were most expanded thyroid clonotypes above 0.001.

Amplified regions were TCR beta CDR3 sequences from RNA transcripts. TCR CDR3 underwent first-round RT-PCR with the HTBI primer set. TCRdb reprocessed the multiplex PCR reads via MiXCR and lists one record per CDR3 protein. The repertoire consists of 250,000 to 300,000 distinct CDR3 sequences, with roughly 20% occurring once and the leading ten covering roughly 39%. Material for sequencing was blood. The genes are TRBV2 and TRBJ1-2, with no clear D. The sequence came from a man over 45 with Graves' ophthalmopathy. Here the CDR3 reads CASSEGLALYGYTF. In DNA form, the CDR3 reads TGTGCCAGCAGTGAAGGTTTGGCCCTCTATGGCTACACCTTC.